Following are 15 T cell receptor beta chains from one sample sequenced in a study of early stage breast cancer tumors. TCRdb's table, derived via immunoSEQ multiplex PCR, lists solely in-frame clones and lacks some. Of several thousand clones in the sample, approximately 66% were seen once. The specimen sequenced was breast tumor tissue. The receptors were sampled from a person in their 70s with breast cancer.

The chain uses TRBV6-6 and TRBJ2-3, with 10 bases that match TRBD2. V lost 2 bases and J lost 3; bases outside the gene matches: 5. Germline V lookup: CDR1 MNHNY, CDR2 SVGAGI (reference sequence). This CDR3 comprises 16 residues. CDR3: CASSYTVAGGTDTQYF. In DNA form, the CDR3 reads TGTGCCAGCAGTTACACCGTAGCGGGGGGAACAGATACGCAGTATTTT.

The rearrangement uses TRBV27 and TRBJ1-2; no reliable D call. Trimming pared 5 bases from V and 5 bases from J, leaving 12 bases between. Germline V gene sequence: CDR1 MNHEY, CDR2 SMNVEV (reference sequence). The CDR3 is 13 amino acids. In DNA, the CDR3 is TGTGCCAGCAGTCCTCGTCAGTCGTATGGCTACACCTTC. The encoded protein is CASSPRQSYGYTF.

The chain links TRBV4-1 to TRBJ1-5, with D maybe TRBD1 (6 bases). Germline V gene sequence: CDR1 MGHRA, CDR2 YSYEKL. V was trimmed by 2 bases and J by 0 bases, leaving 11 bases between them. The CDR3 is 16 residues long. CDR3 in amino acids: CASSQPGQFSNQPQHF. The CDR3 nucleotides read TGCGCCAGCAGCCAACCTGGACAGTTTAGCAATCAGCCCCAGCATTTT.

This clone was seen once. The rearrangement links TRBV4-3 to TRBJ2-1, with 8 bases that match TRBD2. The CDR3 loop spans 14 amino acids. The germline CDR1 and CDR2 sequences are LGHNA and YSLEER. Trimming took 1 base from V and 6 from J; bases not matched to a gene: 2. As DNA, the CDR3 is TGCGCCAGCAGCCAAGCGGGGGGGCTCAATGAGCAGTTCTTC. Its translation: CASSQAGGLNEQFF.

CDR3 residues: CAWSIKNTGELFF. For the CDR3, the DNA is TGTGCCTGGAGTATTAAGAACACCGGGGAGCTGTTTTTT. The chain recombines TRBV30 with TRBJ2-2, with unresolved D. The CDR3 is 13 residues long. The V and J ends lost 2 bases and 1 base respectively, with 5 bases between them. The germline CDR1 and CDR2 sequences are GTSNPN and SVGIG (reference sequence).

The chain has TRBV27 and TRBJ2-5, with 9 bases aligning to TRBD1. This CDR3 is built from 15 residues. V shed 6 bases and J 1 base; nucleotides not matched to a gene: 6. Germline V gene data show CDR1 as MNHEY and CDR2 as SMNVEV (reference sequence). This chain's CDR3 is CASRADRGFQETQYF. For the CDR3, the DNA is TGTGCCAGCAGGGCCGACAGGGGGTTCCAAGAGACCCAGTACTTC.

This clone was seen only once. The V gene is TRBV30, the J gene TRBJ2-3; a possible D gene is TRBD1 (5 bases). The V end was cut by 4 bases, the J end by 3 bases, with 11 bases between. Per germline, CDR1 GTSNPN and CDR2 SVGIG (reference sequence). The CDR3 runs to 13 residues. CDR3 in DNA: TGTGCCTGGAACGGCAGGGTGACAGATACGCAGTATTTT. It codes for CAWNGRVTDTQYF. The full variable domain, in which reference TRBV30 and TRBJ2-3 provide the parts outside the CDR3, is SQTIHQWPATLVQPVGSPLSLECTVEGTSNPNLYWYRQAAGRGLQLLFYSVGIGQISSEVPQNLSASRPQDRQFILSSKKLLLSDSGFYLCAWNGRVTDTQYFGPGTRLTVL.

V and J are TRBV2 and TRBJ2-1; 8 nucleotides agree with TRBD2. The CDR3 length is 16 residues. V was pared by 6 bases and J by 2 bases, with 9 bases of the junction left unmatched. CDR1 and CDR2 from the germline V gene are SNHLY and FYNNEI. CDR3 nucleotide sequence: TGTGCCAGCAGCCTCTACGGGGGGGGAACCTACAATGAGCAGTTCTTC. Translating it yields CASSLYGGGTYNEQFF.

This clone was counted only a few times. The chain has TRBV5-1 and TRBJ2-3, with 10 bases matching TRBD2. CDR1 SGHRS and CDR2 YFSETQ come from the germline V gene. The CDR3 has 15 amino acids. The V gene end was trimmed by 0 bases and the J gene end by 5 bases; junction bases not matched to a gene: 3. The CDR3 region has the DNA TGCGCCAGCAGCTTGGCCAGGACTAGCGGAGATACGCAGTATTTT. Its protein is CASSLARTSGDTQYF.

This clone was counted a single time. J is TRBJ2-2 and V is TRBV7-8, with D tentatively TRBD1 (6 bases). CDR1 SGHVS and CDR2 FQNEAQ come from the germline V gene. CDR3 size: 14 residues. Trimming shortened V by 4 bases and J by 4 bases, and 10 bases separated the two germline ends. In DNA, the CDR3 is TGTGCCAGCAGCTCAGGACAGTCCACCGGGGAGCTGTTTTTT. Encoded protein: CASSSGQSTGELFF.

The gene calls are TRBV29-1 and TRBJ1-4; 8 bases align to TRBD1. The CDR3 runs 15 residues. Germline V gene data show CDR1 as SQVTM and CDR2 as ANQGSEA. V lost 0 bases, J lost 5 bases, and 5 bases stayed unmatched. In DNA form, the CDR3 reads TGCAGCGTTGAAGATATAAGACAGGGGAATGAAAAACTGTTTTTT. Its protein is CSVEDIRQGNEKLFF.

V is TRBV7-8 and J is TRBJ2-5; 12 bases line up with TRBD1. The CDR3 is 19 amino acids. CDR1 and CDR2 (germline): SGHVS, FQNEAQ. J lost 0 bases, V lost 5 bases, and 13 bases had no gene match. CDR3 amino acids: CASSRRDRGRLGYQETQYF. In nucleotides, the CDR3 is TGTGCCAGCAGCCGCCGGGACAGGGGGCGTTTAGGGTACCAAGAGACCCAGTACTTC.

The V and J genes are TRBV9 and TRBJ1-1; 7 bases line up with TRBD1. The V gene end was trimmed by 0 bases and the J gene end by 0 bases; junction bases not matched to a gene: 8. CDR1 is SGDLS, CDR2 YYNGEE, per germline. The CDR3 length is 17 residues. CDR3 DNA sequence: TGTGCCAGCAGCGTAGCTCCCGACAGGGCGATGAACACTGAAGCTTTCTTT. Protein: CASSVAPDRAMNTEAFF.

This chain uses TRBV6-5 with TRBJ1-2; perhaps TRBD1 as D (6 bases). Germline V gene sequence: CDR1 MNHEY, CDR2 SVGAGI. This CDR3 comprises 13 residues. Trimming removed 4 bases from V and 6 bases from J, with 12 bases in between. The CDR3 DNA reads TGTGCCAGCAGTTCCCAGGGGTTCGATGGCTACACCTTC. This sequence encodes CASSSQGFDGYTF.

This chain joins TRBV28 and TRBJ1-2, with TRBD1 as a possible D gene (5 bases). The V end was cut by 8 bases, the J end by 3 bases, with 7 bases between. There are 11 residues in the CDR3. In germline, CDR1 is MDHEN, CDR2 SYDVKM. The CDR3 DNA reads as TGTGCCAGCCAGGGTGACTATGGCTACACCTTC. This translates into CASQGDYGYTF.